The 14 T cell receptor beta chains presented below share a single source sample, sequenced in a study of blood T cell repertoires in COVID-19. Profiled with immunoSEQ multiplex PCR; TCRdb holds only in-frame clones, not every one. The top ten hold roughly 5.5% of the sample, which has 95,000 to 150,000 clones, around 83% seen once. Sample: peripheral blood. These TCRs come from a man older than 75 with active or convalescent COVID-19.

The rearrangement uses TRBV4-2 and TRBJ2-2; the match to TRBD2 covers 7 bases. This CDR3 is built from 15 residues. In germline, CDR1 is LGHNA, CDR2 YNFKEQ. Trimming took 1 base from V and 6 from J; bases not matched to a gene: 5. CDR3 sequence: CASSQGPGGSGELFF. DNA for the CDR3: TGTGCCAGCAGCCAAGGTCCGGGGGGTTCCGGGGAGCTGTTTTTT.

The J gene is TRBJ1-2, the V gene TRBV6-2 or TRBV6-3; D is unresolved. The CDR3 consists of 12 residues. V lost 0 bases and J 3 bases, leaving 2 bases between the germline ends. Germline V gene data show CDR1 as MNHEY and CDR2 as SVGEGT. The CDR3 sequence is CASSYSYYGYTF. The CDR3 nucleotides read TGTGCCAGCAGTTACTCCTACTATGGCTACACCTTC.

J is TRBJ1-5 and V is TRBV6-2 or TRBV6-3; no clear D gene. Trimming cost V 4 bases and J 6 bases, with 10 bases left between them. The CDR3 spans 13 residues. CDR1 is MNHEY, CDR2 SVGEGT, per germline. This CDR3 is CASSSLTVQPQHF. The CDR3 bases are TGTGCCAGCAGTTCCTTAACGGTTCAGCCCCAGCATTTT.

The chain has TRBV29-1 and TRBJ2-7; 9 bases match TRBD1. CDR3 length: 16 amino acids. Germline V CDR1 and CDR2: SQVTM, ANQGSEA. The V gene end was trimmed by 3 bases and the J gene end by 5 bases; junction bases not matched to a gene: 14. The CDR3 DNA sequence: TGCAGCGTTGATGGATCCGCCGGGACAGGGTTAGACGAGCAGTACTTC. Its translation is CSVDGSAGTGLDEQYF.

This clone appeared a single time. The genes are TRBV15 and TRBJ1-5; no clear D gene. V lost 0 bases and J lost 2, with 11 bases in between. Looked up from germline, CDR1 is LNHNV and CDR2 is YYDKDF (reference sequence). This CDR3 contains 16 residues. The CDR3 is CATSRDLLGGNQPQHF. As DNA, the CDR3 is TGTGCCACCAGCAGAGATCTATTAGGAGGCAATCAGCCCCAGCATTTT.

The chain recombines TRBV12-5 with TRBJ1-2; TRBD1 aligns across 9 bases. V lost 7 bases, J lost 4 bases, and 10 bases stayed unmatched. This CDR3 contains 15 residues. CDR1 and CDR2 from the germline V gene are LGHNT and FRNRAP. CDR3 loop: CASAKGQGSLYGYTF. The CDR3 DNA follows: TGTGCTAGTGCCAAGGGACAGGGATCCCTCTATGGCTACACCTTC.

This clone showed up just a few times. At one of its ends the junction is not consistent with the germline gene, which may arise from a read error. This chain uses TRBV9 with TRBJ1-3; no clear D gene. The CDR3 runs to 11 residues. The germline V gene encodes CDR1 SGDLS and CDR2 YYNGEE. DNA of the CDR3: TGTGCCAGCAGCGTTGGAGACACCATATATTTT. The encoded protein is CASSVGDTIYF.

The chain joins TRBV30 to TRBJ1-5; 7 nucleotides line up with TRBD1. The trim removed 0 bases at V and 7 bases at J, leaving 3 bases unmatched. The CDR3 is 13 amino acids. The germline CDR1 and CDR2 sequences are GTSNPN and SVGIG (reference sequence). The CDR3 spells CAWSVQGMQPQHF. The CDR3 DNA reads TGTGCCTGGAGTGTACAGGGGATGCAGCCCCAGCATTTT. Full variable domain (outside the CDR3, taken from reference TRBV30 and TRBJ1-5): SQTIHQWPATLVQPVGSPLSLECTVEGTSNPNLYWYRQAAGRGLQLLFYSVGIGQISSEVPQNLSASRPQDRQFILSSKKLLLSDSGFYLCAWSVQGMQPQHFGDGTRLSIL.

The chain joins TRBV5-1 to TRBJ2-2; D may be TRBD2 (6 bases). The length of the CDR3 is 16 residues. V lost 4 bases, J lost 0 bases, and 13 bases lay in between. CDR1 is SGHRS, CDR2 YFSETQ, per germline. CDR3 loop: CASSPGVAANTGELFF. The CDR3 DNA follows: TGCGCCAGCAGCCCCGGGGTAGCGGCGAACACCGGGGAGCTGTTTTTT.

J is TRBJ2-7 and V is TRBV4-1; D uncertain. The CDR3 totals 16 residues. V shed 0 bases and J shed 3 bases, with 15 bases lying between them. CDR1 is MGHRA and CDR2 is YSYEKL in the germline V gene. The CDR3 region is CASSQDSRSLDYEQYF. The CDR3 bases are TGCGCCAGCAGCCAAGATAGTCGCTCGTTAGACTACGAGCAGTACTTC.

The gene calls are TRBV6-2 or TRBV6-3 and TRBJ2-3; a possible D gene is TRBD2 (6 bases). Germline V gives CDR1 MNHEY, CDR2 SVGEGT. The CDR3 covers 17 residues. Trimming stripped 2 bases from V and 2 bases from J, with 17 bases between. CDR3 protein: CASSYRARGINTDTQYF. CDR3 DNA sequence: TGTGCCAGCAGTTACCGGGCTCGGGGGATAAACACAGATACGCAGTATTTT.

V and J are TRBV9 and TRBJ1-6; tentative D call: TRBD1 (5 bases). Trimming removed 4 bases from V and 4 bases from J, with 12 bases in between. The CDR3 spans 15 residues. Germline-derived CDR1 and CDR2 are SGDLS and YYNGEE. The CDR3: CASSSEGTYNSPLHF. The CDR3 DNA is TGTGCCAGCAGCTCTGAGGGGACTTATAATTCACCCCTCCACTTT.

V usage is TRBV7-2 and J usage is TRBJ1-6; the D is unclear. The germline V gene has CDR1 SGHTA and CDR2 FQGNSA. The CDR3 is 15 residues long. Trimming stripped 7 bases from V and 8 bases from J, with 18 bases between. CDR3 DNA sequence: TGTGCCAGCACCCCTTCTACGTGGAGGGATTCACCCCTCCACTTT. It encodes CASTPSTWRDSPLHF.

The rearrangement uses TRBV3-1 (or the pseudogene TRBV3-2) and TRBJ1-6; 7 positions match TRBD1. CDR1 LGHDT and CDR2 YNNKEL come from the germline V gene (reference sequence). This CDR3 is 16 amino acids long. Germline trimming cut 3 bases from V and 7 bases from J; bases unmatched to any gene: 9. DNA of the CDR3: TGTGCCAGCAGCCAGGGACAGCCCTCGGGGAATTCACCCCTCCACTTT. Amino acid sequence: CASSQGQPSGNSPLHF.